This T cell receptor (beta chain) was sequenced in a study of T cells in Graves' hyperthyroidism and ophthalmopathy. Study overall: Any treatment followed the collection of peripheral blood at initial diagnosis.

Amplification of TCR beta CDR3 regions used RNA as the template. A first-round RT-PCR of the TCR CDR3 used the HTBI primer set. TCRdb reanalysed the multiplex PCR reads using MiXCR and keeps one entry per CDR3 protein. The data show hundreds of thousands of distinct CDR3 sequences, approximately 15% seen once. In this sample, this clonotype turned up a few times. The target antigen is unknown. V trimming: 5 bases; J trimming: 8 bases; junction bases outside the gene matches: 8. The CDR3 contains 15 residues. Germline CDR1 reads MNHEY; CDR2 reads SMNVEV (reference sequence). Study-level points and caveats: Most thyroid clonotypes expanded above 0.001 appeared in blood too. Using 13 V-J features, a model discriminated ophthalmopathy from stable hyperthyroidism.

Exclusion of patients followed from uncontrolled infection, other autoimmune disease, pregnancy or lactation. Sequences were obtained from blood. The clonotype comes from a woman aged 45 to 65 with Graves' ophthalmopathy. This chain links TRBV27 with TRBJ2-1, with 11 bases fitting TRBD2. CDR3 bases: TGTGCCAGCAGTCCAATAGCGGGAGGGCCCCATGAGCAGTTCTTC. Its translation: CASSPIAGGPHEQFF.